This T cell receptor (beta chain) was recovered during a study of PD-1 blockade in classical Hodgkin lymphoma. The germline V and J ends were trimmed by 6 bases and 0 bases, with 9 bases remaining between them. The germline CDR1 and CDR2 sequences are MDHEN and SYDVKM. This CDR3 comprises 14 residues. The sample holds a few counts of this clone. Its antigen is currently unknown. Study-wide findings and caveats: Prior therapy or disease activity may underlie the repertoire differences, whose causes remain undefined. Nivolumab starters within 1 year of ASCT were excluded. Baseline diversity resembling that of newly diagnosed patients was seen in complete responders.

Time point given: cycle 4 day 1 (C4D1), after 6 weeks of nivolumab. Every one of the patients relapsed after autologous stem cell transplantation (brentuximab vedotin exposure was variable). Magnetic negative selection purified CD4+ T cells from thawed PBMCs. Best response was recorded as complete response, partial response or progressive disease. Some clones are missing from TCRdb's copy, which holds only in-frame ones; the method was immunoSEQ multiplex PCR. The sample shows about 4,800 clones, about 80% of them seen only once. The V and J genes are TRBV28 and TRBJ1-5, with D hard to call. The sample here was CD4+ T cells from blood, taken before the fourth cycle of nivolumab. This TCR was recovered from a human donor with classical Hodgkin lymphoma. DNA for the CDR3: TGTGCCAGCAGCTGGCTGTTTAGCAATCAGCCCCAGCATTTT. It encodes CASSWLFSNQPQHF.